This entry describes one T cell receptor beta chain. Its cognate antigen is unknown. This specimen belongs to a study of cytomegalovirus exposure and HLA in healthy donors. CDR1 is SNHLY, CDR2 FYNNEI, per germline. The CDR3 contains 13 residues. V lost 9 bases and J lost 5; bases outside the gene matches: 3. Primers: 60 Vbeta forward and 13 Jbeta reverse. The method was immunoSEQ multiplex PCR; TCRdb's version includes in-frame clones alone and lacks a portion of them. The data show approximately 160,000 clones, with around three fifths seen just once and around 3% held by the top ten. Findings and limits, study-wide: TCR association rates varied by HLA locus in a later analysis, with DRB1 highest and HLA-C lowest.

Whereas donors were nominally healthy upon sampling, unrecorded immune exposures were probable. The TCR originated in a woman in her twenties or thirties in good health and CMV-seropositive. The specimen sequenced was PBMCs. The chain uses TRBV2 and TRBJ2-3; 12 bases are shared with TRBD2. The CDR3 region has the DNA TGTGCCAGGAGACTAGCGGGGGTAGATACGCAGTATTTT. The encoded protein is CARRLAGVDTQYF.